Presented here are 5 T cell receptor beta chains from one specimen sequenced in a study of T cell responses to AZD1222 COVID-19 vaccine (dated by TCRdb to about 2021). The time point label here, explained by the study, means: baseline before first vaccination. Libraries came from the immunoSEQ multiplex PCR assay. TCRdb retrieved this table from immuneACCESS and kept in-frame rearrangements only. Not all clones are present; in checked studies, unresolved V genes account for under half, and no reason is known for the remainder. Here the sample has about 91,000 clones; around nine tenths occur a single time. Under 25% of the sample rests with the top ten. The sequenced sample was peripheral blood, obtained on day 0 of AZD1222 vaccination. All receptors come from an adult in good health.

The V gene is TRBV5-8, the J gene TRBJ1-6; 8 nucleotides match TRBD1. J lost 7 bases, V lost 2 bases, and 2 bases had no gene match. This CDR3 is built from 14 residues. The germline V gene encodes CDR1 SGHTS and CDR2 YDEGEE. CDR3 DNA: TGTGCCAGCAGCTTCGGACAGGGAAATTCACCCCTCCACTTT. Translating gives CASSFGQGNSPLHF.

The genes are TRBV28 and TRBJ2-3; no reliable D call. The CDR3 length is 13 residues. Per the germline V gene, CDR1 is MDHEN and CDR2 is SYDVKM. V lost 2 bases and J 6 bases, leaving 9 bases between the germline ends. The CDR3 here is CASSLPQMDTQYF. In DNA, the CDR3 is TGTGCCAGCAGTTTACCCCAGATGGATACGCAGTATTTT.

The chain combines TRBV29-1 with TRBJ2-5, with 8 bases that match TRBD1. CDR1 is SQVTM, CDR2 ANQGSEA, per germline. After removal of 3 bases from V and 6 bases from J, the junction contained 3 bases not matched to a gene. The CDR3 has 12 residues. The DNA of the CDR3 is TGCAGCGTTGAGTCAGGGGGCAAGACCCAGTACTTC. Amino acids: CSVESGGKTQYF.

The chain links TRBV6-9 to TRBJ2-1, with D unclear. Germline V gene data show CDR1 as MNHGY and CDR2 as SVAAGI. V gave up 4 bases and J gave up 0 bases, with 13 bases separating them. There are 16 residues in the CDR3. The CDR3 DNA sequence: TGTGCCAGCAGTTTCCGGCTTGGCGGCTCCTACAATGAGCAGTTCTTC. Encoded protein: CASSFRLGGSYNEQFF.

The chain joins TRBV6-5 to TRBJ2-5; D possibly corresponds to TRBD1 (5 bases). The CDR3 sequence is 14 residues long. V was pared by 5 bases and J by 2 bases, with 12 bases between. Germline V gives CDR1 MNHEY, CDR2 SVGAGI. The CDR3: CASSITGPQETQYF. CDR3 coding DNA: TGTGCCAGCAGTATCACAGGACCTCAAGAGACCCAGTACTTC.